This T cell receptor beta chain originates from a study of metastatic and nonmetastatic thyroid tumors (dated by TCRdb to 2018 to 2020). In terms of the full investigation: Repertoires were compared across peripheral blood and tumor or nodule tissue samples from malignant and benign thyroid patients. Broader findings and caveats from the paper: In both blood and tumor samples, malignant tumors were reported to have significantly higher TCR beta diversity than benign nodules.

No treatment had been received by any patient before thyroid surgery. Using T-cell receptor beta sequencing, the researchers looked back retrospectively at clinical samples from patients, gathered between about 2011 and 2018. The library was made by PCR. These reads were obtained on an Illumina HiSeq 4000. High-throughput sequencing was used to profile the TCR beta-chain CDR3 region of each patient. The source study handled its data this way. CDR3 differences across clinicopathological groups were used to build a classifier for discriminating distant-metastatic papillary thyroid cancer patients. The Shannon index was used to assess repertoire diversity, and the Morisita-Horn index was used to assess tumor-blood repertoire similarity. The raw public data were reprocessed by TCRdb itself: fastp quality trimming at Q25, MiXCR clonotype calling, in-frame beta chains only. TCRdb assigned the V and J calls; the authors' analysis was not used. Within this sample are 15,000 to 20,000 clones, with around 16% of them counted one time only. Together, the top ten hold around a sixth of the sample.

The CDR3, cysteine through phenylalanine, is 15 amino acids long. Here the CDR3 DNA is all that survives: 45 bases in frame from base 1. As encoded in the germline V gene, CDR1 is MNHNS while CDR2 is SASEGT. Trimmed from V: 7 bases; trimmed from J: 1 base; junction bases lacking a gene match: 7. This clone turned up a few times. No antigen is known for it. No much larger clonotype is one base removed from it; base qualities were not supplied. The sequence is built from TRBV6-1 and TRBJ1-2, and TRBD1 aligns with 9 junction nucleotides. The origin of this receptor is a female donor with papillary thyroid cancer or a benign thyroid nodule (not recorded which). Some clones in this sample may be carry-over from other donors' samples. Sample: blood. The sequenced DNA is TGTGCCAGCACCACCCCGGGACAGGGTAACTATGGCTACACCTTC. It codes for CASTTPGQGNYGYTF.